This T cell receptor beta chain emerged from a study of graft-versus-host responses after intestinal transplantation. At the level of the study: The whole recipient group had anti-thymocyte globulin induction followed by tacrolimus and steroids for two to three years.

In its sample, this clone was seen a few times. Its antigen remains unidentified. Profiling relied on immunoSEQ multiplex PCR, and the TCRdb table lists in-frame clones only, not all of them. The sample contains approximately 97,000 clones, around 92% of which appear only once. Findings of the study overall: High graft-versus-host to host-versus-graft T cell clonal ratios marked allografts of patients with graft-donor macrochimerism.

This CDR3 has 17 residues. V was pared by 5 bases and J by 0 bases, with 10 bases of the junction left unmatched. Germline CDR1 and CDR2: KGHSH and LQKENI. The rearrangement links TRBV18 to TRBJ1-3, with 7 bases matching TRBD1. Sequencing was performed on unstimulated CD4+ T cells sorted from spleen or lymph node cells, taken before transplant. The sequence was obtained from a human donor who was the organ donor for an intestinal transplant. The CDR3 nucleotides are TGTGCCAGCTCATCCCGGGACAGACCCTCCTCTGGAAACACCATATATTTT. Translating gives CASSSRDRPSSGNTIYF.